The 7 T cell receptor beta chains given below trace back to one sample, sequenced in a study of cytomegalovirus exposure and HLA in healthy donors. Vbeta (60) and Jbeta (13) primers were used in the PCR. The repertoire was sequenced with immunoSEQ multiplex PCR; TCRdb's copy has only in-frame clones and lacks some. The data hold around 55,000 clones, with approximately 80% observed a single time. The sample comprised PBMCs. The receptors originated from a female donor in good health and CMV-seronegative.

The sample holds a few counts of this clone. The chain employs TRBV30 and TRBJ2-3; 8 bases map to TRBD2. The CDR3 extends over 17 amino acids. Germline CDR1 is GTSNPN and CDR2 is SVGIG (reference sequence). The V and J ends lost 0 bases and 0 bases, in that order; junction bases with no gene match: 8. CDR3 in amino acids: CAWSVRTSRTSTDTQYF. CDR3 nucleotides: TGTGCCTGGAGTGTACGGACTAGCAGGACTAGCACAGATACGCAGTATTTT.

The chain couples TRBV4-3 to TRBJ2-7; possibly TRBD1 for D (6 bases). V was trimmed by 0 bases and J by 3 bases, leaving 6 bases between them. The CDR3 is made up of 13 amino acids. Germline V gives CDR1 LGHNA, CDR2 YSLEER. CDR3 residues: CASSQDRGYEQYF. In nucleotides, the CDR3 is TGCGCCAGCAGCCAAGACAGGGGCTACGAGCAGTACTTC.

The chain uses TRBV4-3 and TRBJ2-7; the D gene is possibly TRBD1 (5 bases). The CDR3 runs to 17 residues. CDR1 and CDR2 (germline): LGHNA, YSLEER. V was clipped by 0 bases and J by 0 bases, with 15 bases between them. This CDR3 is CASSQDPATVTSYEQYF. The CDR3 DNA reads as TGCGCCAGCAGCCAAGATCCCGCGACAGTCACCTCCTACGAGCAGTACTTC.

This clone has a single count. In DNA, the CDR3 is TGTGCCTGGAGCCGGGGGAGGGAATACGAGCAGTACTTC. Its protein product is CAWSRGREYEQYF. The rearrangement uses TRBV30 and TRBJ2-7; 7 nucleotides match TRBD2. In germline, CDR1 is GTSNPN, CDR2 SVGIG (reference sequence). This CDR3 is built from 13 residues. Trimming removed 3 bases from V and 4 bases from J; junction bases left unmatched: 6.

The chain is built from TRBV6-4 and TRBJ2-2; D is undetermined. V was trimmed by 0 bases and J by 4 bases, leaving 9 bases between them. Germline values: CDR1 MRHNA, CDR2 SNTAGT. This CDR3 region has 15 residues. For the CDR3, the DNA is TGTGCCAGCAGTGACTCAGAACAGCCCACCGGGGAGCTGTTTTTT. It encodes CASSDSEQPTGELFF.

This rearrangement joins TRBV30 to TRBJ2-2; D gene uncertain. Trimming took 0 bases from V and 4 from J, leaving 6 bases between them. The CDR3 loop spans 13 amino acids. Germline V CDR1 and CDR2: GTSNPN, SVGIG (reference sequence). The CDR3 loop is CAWSVWATGELFF. The DNA for the CDR3 is TGTGCCTGGAGTGTTTGGGCCACCGGGGAGCTGTTTTTT.

This chain links TRBV18 with TRBJ2-1, with D possibly TRBD2 on 5 matching bases. Per germline, CDR1 KGHSH and CDR2 LQKENI. The CDR3 totals 13 residues. The V gene lost 3 bases and the J gene lost 6 bases, with 9 bases spanning the gap. The CDR3 nucleotides are TGTGCCAGCTCACCTAGGGCGGGCAATGAGCAGTTCTTC. Its translation is CASSPRAGNEQFF.